Sequencing of this T cell receptor (beta chain) was carried out in a study of shared clonotypes between healthy human individuals. Study conclusions and caveats: Relative to their counterparts shared across all four donors, non-shared clonotypes exhibited diminished generation probabilities.

Turning to this clone: Its antigen is currently unknown.

This CDR3 has 14 amino acids. Germline trimming cut 6 bases from V and 7 bases from J; bases unmatched to any gene: 9. The germline CDR1 and CDR2 sequences are MNHNY and SVGAGI (reference sequence). Here immunoSEQ multiplex PCR was the method, and the copy in TCRdb shows in-frame clones only, minus some. The sample consists of 2 million to 2.5 million clones, 80% to 95% of them appearing once. The sequence came from a young man in good health. Some clones in this sample may be carry-over from other donors' samples. The V gene is TRBV6-6, the J gene TRBJ2-5, with TRBD1 identical over 9 bases. Sequenced: naive CD4+ T cells from PBMCs. Subset specified: CD45RA+ positively selected. The DNA for the CDR3 is TGTGCCAGCAGCCCGGGACAGGGTCGGCCGACCCAGTACTTC. Its protein product is CASSPGQGRPTQYF.